This T cell receptor beta chain appears in the sequencing data of a study of response to subunit inactivated influenza vaccine. CDR1 is SGHRS and CDR2 is YFSETQ in the germline V gene. This CDR3 is built from 18 residues. Trimming pared 4 bases from V and 0 bases from J, leaving 20 bases between. This clonotype was found once. Its antigen is not known. General study points: The authors put forward the suggestion that each seasonal influenza vaccination may bring in only a limited number of new T cells.

TCRdb itself ran the RT-PCR reads through MiXCR, one entry per CDR3 protein. Of 500,000 or so distinct CDR3 sequences listed, approximately 10% are singletons. The starting material was PBMCs from blood, obtained about 40 days after vaccination. The sequence was collected from a man aged 45-65 years who received an inactivated influenza vaccine. This chain joins TRBV5-1 and TRBJ2-1; unclear D gene. The CDR3 here is CASSLSPPDLSSYNEQFF. CDR3 DNA sequence: TGCGCCAGCAGCCTAAGTCCCCCTGACCTCAGCTCCTACAATGAGCAGTTCTTC.